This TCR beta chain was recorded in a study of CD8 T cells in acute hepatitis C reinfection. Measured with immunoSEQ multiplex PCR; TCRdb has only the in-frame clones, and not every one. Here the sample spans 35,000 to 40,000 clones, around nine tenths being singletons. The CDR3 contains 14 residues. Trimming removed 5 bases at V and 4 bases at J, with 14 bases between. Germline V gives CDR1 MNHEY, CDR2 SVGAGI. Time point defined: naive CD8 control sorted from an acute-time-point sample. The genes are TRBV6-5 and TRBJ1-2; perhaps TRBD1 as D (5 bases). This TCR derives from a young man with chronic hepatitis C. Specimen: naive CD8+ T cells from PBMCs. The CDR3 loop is CASSQTGGSYGYTF. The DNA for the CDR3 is TGTGCCAGCAGTCAAACGGGGGGTAGCTATGGCTACACCTTC.